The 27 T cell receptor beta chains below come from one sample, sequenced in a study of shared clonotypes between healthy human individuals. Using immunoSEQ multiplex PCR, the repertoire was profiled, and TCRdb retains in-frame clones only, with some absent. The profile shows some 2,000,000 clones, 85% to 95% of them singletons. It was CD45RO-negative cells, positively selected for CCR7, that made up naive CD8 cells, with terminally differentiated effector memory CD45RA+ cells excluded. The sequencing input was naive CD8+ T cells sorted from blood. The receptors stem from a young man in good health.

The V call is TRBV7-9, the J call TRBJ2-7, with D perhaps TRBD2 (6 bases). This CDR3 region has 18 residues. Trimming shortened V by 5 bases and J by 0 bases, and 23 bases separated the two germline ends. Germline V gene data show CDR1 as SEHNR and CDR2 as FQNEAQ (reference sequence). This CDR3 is CASSDTVIRDFLSYEQYF. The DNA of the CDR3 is TGTGCCAGCAGCGATACAGTTATCCGGGACTTTCTCTCCTACGAGCAGTACTTC.

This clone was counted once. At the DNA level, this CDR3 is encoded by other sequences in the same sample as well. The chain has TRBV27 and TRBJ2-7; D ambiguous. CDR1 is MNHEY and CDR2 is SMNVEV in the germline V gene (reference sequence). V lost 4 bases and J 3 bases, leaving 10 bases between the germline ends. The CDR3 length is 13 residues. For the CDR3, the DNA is TGTGCCAGCAGTTACCGCGACGGCTACGAGCAGTACTTC. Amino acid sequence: CASSYRDGYEQYF.

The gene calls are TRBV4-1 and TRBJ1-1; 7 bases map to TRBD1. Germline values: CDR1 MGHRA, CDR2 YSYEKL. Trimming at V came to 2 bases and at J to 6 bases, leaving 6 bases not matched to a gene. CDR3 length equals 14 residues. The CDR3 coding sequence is TGCGCCAGCAGCCAATCGCAGGGGGGCCCTGAAGCTTTCTTT. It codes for CASSQSQGGPEAFF.

CDR3 protein: CASSPTLGAEQYF. The CDR3 DNA reads as TGTGCCAGCAGCCCCACCCTCGGAGCCGAGCAGTACTTC. The J gene is TRBJ2-7, the V gene TRBV7-3; D call uncertain. CDR3 length: 13 residues. CDR1 SGHTA and CDR2 FQGTGA come from the germline V gene. Trimming pared 5 bases from V and 6 bases from J, leaving 14 bases between.

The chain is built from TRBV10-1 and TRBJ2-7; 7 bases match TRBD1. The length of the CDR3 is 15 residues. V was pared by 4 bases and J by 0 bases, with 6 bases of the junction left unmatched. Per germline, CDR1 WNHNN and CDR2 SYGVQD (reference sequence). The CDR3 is CASSAGRGSSYEQYF. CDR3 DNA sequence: TGCGCCAGCAGTGCAGGCAGGGGGAGCTCCTACGAGCAGTACTTC.

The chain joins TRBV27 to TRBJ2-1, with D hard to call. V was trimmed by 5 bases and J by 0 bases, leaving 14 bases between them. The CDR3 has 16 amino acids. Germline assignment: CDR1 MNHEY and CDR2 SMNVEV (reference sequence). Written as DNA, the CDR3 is TGTGCCAGCAGTCCCACCGCGGAAAGCTCCTACAATGAGCAGTTCTTC. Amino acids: CASSPTAESSYNEQFF.

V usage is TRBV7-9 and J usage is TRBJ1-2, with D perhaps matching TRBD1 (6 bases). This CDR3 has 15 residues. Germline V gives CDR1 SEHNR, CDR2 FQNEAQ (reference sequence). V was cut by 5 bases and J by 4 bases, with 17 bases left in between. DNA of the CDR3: TGTGCCAGCAGCGTTTGGACAGATGAGCTCTATGGCTACACCTTC. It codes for CASSVWTDELYGYTF.

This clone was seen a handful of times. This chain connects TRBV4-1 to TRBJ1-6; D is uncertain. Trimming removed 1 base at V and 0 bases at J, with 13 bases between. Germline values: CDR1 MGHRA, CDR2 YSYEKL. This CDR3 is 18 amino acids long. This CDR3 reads CASSQVGSVHSYNSPLHF. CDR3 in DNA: TGCGCCAGCAGCCAAGTAGGGTCGGTGCACTCCTATAATTCACCCCTCCACTTT.

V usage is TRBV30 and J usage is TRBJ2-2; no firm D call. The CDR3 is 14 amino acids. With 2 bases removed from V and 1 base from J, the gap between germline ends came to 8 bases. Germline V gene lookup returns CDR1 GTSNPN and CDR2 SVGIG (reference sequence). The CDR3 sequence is CAWSTTLNTGELFF. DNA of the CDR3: TGTGCCTGGAGTACCACGTTGAACACCGGGGAGCTGTTTTTT. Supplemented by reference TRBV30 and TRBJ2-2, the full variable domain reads SQTIHQWPATLVQPVGSPLSLECTVEGTSNPNLYWYRQAAGRGLQLLFYSVGIGQISSEVPQNLSASRPQDRQFILSSKKLLLSDSGFYLCAWSTTLNTGELFFGEGSRLTVL.

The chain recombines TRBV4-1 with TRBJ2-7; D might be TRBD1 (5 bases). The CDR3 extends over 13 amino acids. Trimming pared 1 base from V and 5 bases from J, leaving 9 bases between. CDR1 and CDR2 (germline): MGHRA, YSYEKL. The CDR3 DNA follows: TGCGCCAGCAGCCAAGTCAGGGCTAACGAGCAGTACTTC. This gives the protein CASSQVRANEQYF.

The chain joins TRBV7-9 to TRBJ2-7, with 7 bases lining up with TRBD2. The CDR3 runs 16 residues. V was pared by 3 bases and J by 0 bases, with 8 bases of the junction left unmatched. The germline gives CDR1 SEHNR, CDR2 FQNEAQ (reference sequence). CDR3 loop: CASSFPSGVSSYEQYF. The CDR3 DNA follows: TGTGCCAGCAGCTTCCCCAGCGGGGTTAGCTCCTACGAGCAGTACTTC.

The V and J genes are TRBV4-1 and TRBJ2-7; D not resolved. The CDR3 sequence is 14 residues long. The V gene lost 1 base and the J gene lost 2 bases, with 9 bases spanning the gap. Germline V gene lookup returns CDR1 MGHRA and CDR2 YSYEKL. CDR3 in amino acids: CASSQAVLAYEQYF. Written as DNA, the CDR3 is TGCGCCAGCAGCCAAGCCGTACTGGCCTACGAGCAGTACTTC.

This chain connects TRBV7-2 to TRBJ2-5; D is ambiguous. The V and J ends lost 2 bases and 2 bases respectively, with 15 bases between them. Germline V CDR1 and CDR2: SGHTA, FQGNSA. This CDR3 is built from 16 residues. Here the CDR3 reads CASSLSTVSLQETQYF. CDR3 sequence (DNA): TGTGCCAGCAGCTTATCAACAGTATCACTACAAGAGACCCAGTACTTC.

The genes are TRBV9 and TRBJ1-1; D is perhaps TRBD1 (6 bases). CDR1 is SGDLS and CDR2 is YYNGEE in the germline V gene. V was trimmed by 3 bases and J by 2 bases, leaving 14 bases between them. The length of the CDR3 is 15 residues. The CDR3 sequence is CASSGGGPLNTEAFF. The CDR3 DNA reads TGTGCCAGCAGCGGAGGGGGACCGCTTAACACTGAAGCTTTCTTT.

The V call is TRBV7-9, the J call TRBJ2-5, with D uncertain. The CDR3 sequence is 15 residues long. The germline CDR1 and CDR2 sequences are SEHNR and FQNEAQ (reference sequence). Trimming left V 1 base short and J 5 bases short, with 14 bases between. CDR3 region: CASSLGGLGLETQYF. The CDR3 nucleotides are TGTGCCAGCAGCTTAGGCGGCCTGGGGTTGGAGACCCAGTACTTC.

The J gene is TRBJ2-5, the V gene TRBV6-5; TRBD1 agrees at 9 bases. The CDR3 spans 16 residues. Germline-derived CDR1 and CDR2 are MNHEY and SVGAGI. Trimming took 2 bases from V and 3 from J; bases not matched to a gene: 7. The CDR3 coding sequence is TGTGCCAGCAGTTACGGCCCGGGACAGGGCGAAGAGACCCAGTACTTC. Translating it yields CASSYGPGQGEETQYF.

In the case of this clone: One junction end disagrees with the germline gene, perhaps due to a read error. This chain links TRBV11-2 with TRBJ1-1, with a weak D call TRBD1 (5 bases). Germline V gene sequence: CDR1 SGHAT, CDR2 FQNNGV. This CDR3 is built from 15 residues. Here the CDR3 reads CASSLYVGGSTKAFF. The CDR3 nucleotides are TGTGCCAGCAGCTTATACGTGGGGGGGAGCACTAAAGCTTTCTTT.

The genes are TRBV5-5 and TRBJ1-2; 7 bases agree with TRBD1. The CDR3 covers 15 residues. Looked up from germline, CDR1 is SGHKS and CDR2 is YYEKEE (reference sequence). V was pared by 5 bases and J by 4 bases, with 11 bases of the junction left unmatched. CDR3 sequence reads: CASSVFRQGIYGYTF. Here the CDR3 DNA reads TGTGCCAGCAGTGTTTTTAGACAGGGAATCTATGGCTACACCTTC.

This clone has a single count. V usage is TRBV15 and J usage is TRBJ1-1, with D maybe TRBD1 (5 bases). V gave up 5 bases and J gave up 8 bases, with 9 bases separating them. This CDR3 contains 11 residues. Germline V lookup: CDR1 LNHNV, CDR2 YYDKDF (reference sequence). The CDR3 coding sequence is TGTGCCACCAGCGCGGGACCGGAAGCTTTCTTT. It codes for CATSAGPEAFF. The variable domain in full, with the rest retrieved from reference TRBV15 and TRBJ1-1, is DAMVIQNPRYQVTQFGKPVTLSCSQTLNHNVMYWYQQKSSQAPKLLFHYYDKDFNNEADTPDNFQSRRPNTSFCFLDIRSPGLGDTAMYLCATSAGPEAFFGQGTRLTVV.

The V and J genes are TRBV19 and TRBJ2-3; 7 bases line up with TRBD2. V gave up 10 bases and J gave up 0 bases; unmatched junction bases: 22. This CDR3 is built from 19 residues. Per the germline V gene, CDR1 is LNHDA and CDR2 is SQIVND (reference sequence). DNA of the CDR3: TGTGCCACTTCGTACTTAGCGGGTACTACTAGACCCAGCACAGATACGCAGTATTTT. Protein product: CATSYLAGTTRPSTDTQYF.

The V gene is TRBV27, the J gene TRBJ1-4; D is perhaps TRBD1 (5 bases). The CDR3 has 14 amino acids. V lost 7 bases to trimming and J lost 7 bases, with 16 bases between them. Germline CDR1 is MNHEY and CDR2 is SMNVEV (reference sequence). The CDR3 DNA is TGTGCCAGCACCCCCTTCGGGGGGGGTGAAAAACTGTTTTTT. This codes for CASTPFGGGEKLFF.

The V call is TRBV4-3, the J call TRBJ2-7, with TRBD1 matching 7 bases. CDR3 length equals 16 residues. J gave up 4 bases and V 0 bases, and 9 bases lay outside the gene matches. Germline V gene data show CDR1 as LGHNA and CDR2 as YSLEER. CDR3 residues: CASSQDLGTAFYEQYF. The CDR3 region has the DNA TGCGCCAGCAGCCAAGACCTAGGGACAGCATTTTACGAGCAGTACTTC.

As DNA, the CDR3 is TGTGCCAGCAGTTTACGGCAGGGAATTAACTCTGGGGCCAACGTCCTGACTTTC. Its translation is CASSLRQGINSGANVLTF. The chain links TRBV27 to TRBJ2-6; tentative D call: TRBD1 (5 bases). The CDR3 loop spans 18 amino acids. Germline V lookup: CDR1 MNHEY, CDR2 SMNVEV (reference sequence). The V end lost 2 bases, the J end lost 0 bases, and 14 bases lay between the germline ends.

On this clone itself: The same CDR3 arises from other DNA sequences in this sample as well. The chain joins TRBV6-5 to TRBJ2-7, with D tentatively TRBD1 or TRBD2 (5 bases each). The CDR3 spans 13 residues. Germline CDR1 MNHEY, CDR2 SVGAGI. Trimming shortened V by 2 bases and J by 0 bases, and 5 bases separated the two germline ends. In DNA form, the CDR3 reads TGTGCCAGCAGTTACGGGGGCTCCTACGAGCAGTACTTC. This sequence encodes CASSYGGSYEQYF.

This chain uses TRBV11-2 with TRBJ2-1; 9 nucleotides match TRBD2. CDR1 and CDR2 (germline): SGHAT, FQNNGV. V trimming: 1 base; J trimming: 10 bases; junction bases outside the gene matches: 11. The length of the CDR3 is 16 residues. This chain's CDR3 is CASSLVIAGARREQFF. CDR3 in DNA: TGTGCCAGCAGCTTAGTCATAGCGGGGGCACGCAGGGAGCAGTTCTTC.

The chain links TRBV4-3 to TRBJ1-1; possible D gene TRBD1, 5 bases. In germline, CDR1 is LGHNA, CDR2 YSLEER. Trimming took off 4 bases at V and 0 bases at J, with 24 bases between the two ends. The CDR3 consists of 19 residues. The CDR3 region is CASSRLTRTDSEVNTEAFF. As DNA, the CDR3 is TGCGCCAGCAGCCGCTTGACGAGGACTGACAGTGAGGTGAACACTGAAGCTTTCTTT.

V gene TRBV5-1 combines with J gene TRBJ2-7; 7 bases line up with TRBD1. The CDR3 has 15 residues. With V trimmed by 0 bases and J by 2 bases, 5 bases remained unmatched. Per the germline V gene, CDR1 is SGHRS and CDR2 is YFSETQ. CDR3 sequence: CASSLAPGTAYEQYF. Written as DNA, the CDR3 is TGCGCCAGCAGCTTGGCACCCGGGACAGCCTACGAGCAGTACTTC.